Below, 17 T cell receptor beta chains from the same sample are listed, as sequenced in a study of cytomegalovirus exposure and HLA in healthy donors. In the PCR, 60 Vbeta and 13 Jbeta primers were used. Sequencing was performed with immunoSEQ multiplex PCR; in TCRdb, only in-frame clones are kept and a portion is missing. In the table there are 95,000 to 120,000 clones, 65% to 85% of which are singletons. Sequencing input: PBMCs. The receptors originated from a woman between 18 and 29 years old in good health and CMV-seronegative.

In its sample, this clone was seen a few times. The chain recombines TRBV6-6 with TRBJ2-3, with TRBD1 as a possible D gene (6 bases). Trimming cost V 0 bases and J 9 bases, with 13 bases left between them. Germline CDR1 and CDR2: MNHNY and SVGAGI (reference sequence). The CDR3 length is 14 residues. CDR3 nucleotides: TGTGCCAGCAGTTACTCGGACCAAAGGGGGACGCAGTATTTT. Translated, it gives CASSYSDQRGTQYF.

The J gene is TRBJ1-1, the V gene TRBV5-1; D is possibly TRBD1 (5 bases). The length of the CDR3 is 15 residues. Germline CDR1 is SGHRS and CDR2 is YFSETQ. V was cut by 4 bases and J by 3 bases, with 16 bases left in between. CDR3 in amino acids: CASSPGTPGDTEAFF. DNA for the CDR3: TGCGCCAGCAGCCCCGGGACCCCGGGGGACACTGAAGCTTTCTTT.

This chain connects TRBV15 to TRBJ2-1; D gene uncertain. The V end lost 5 bases, the J end lost 8 bases, and 16 bases lay between the germline ends. The CDR3 is 14 residues long. Germline lookup yields CDR1 LNHNV and CDR2 YYDKDF (reference sequence). The CDR3 protein is CATSDLRVRDEQFF. The CDR3 bases are TGTGCCACCAGCGATTTACGGGTACGGGATGAGCAGTTCTTC.

The rearrangement uses TRBV29-1 and TRBJ1-1; D is unclear. V dropped 8 bases and J dropped 5 bases, with 12 bases sitting between them. CDR1 is SQVTM and CDR2 is ANQGSEA in the germline V gene. The CDR3 is made up of 11 amino acids. The CDR3 sequence is CSSRLGTEAFF. Written as DNA, the CDR3 is TGCAGCTCCCGTCTCGGGACTGAAGCTTTCTTT. Full variable domain (outside the CDR3, taken from reference TRBV29-1 and TRBJ1-1): SAVISQKPSRDICQRGTSLTIQCQVDSQVTMMFWYRQQPGQSLTLIATANQGSEATYESGFVIDKFPISRPNLTFSTLTVSNMSPEDSSIYLCSSRLGTEAFFGQGTRLTVV.

This clone was seen once. CDR3 sequence: CASSPLPQAGANVLTF. Written as DNA, the CDR3 is TGTGCCAGCTCACCTCTCCCGCAGGCTGGGGCCAACGTCCTGACTTTC. The chain is built from TRBV18 and TRBJ2-6, with D hard to call. Germline V gene data show CDR1 as KGHSH and CDR2 as LQKENI. The CDR3 runs 16 residues. Trimming stripped 3 bases from V and 2 bases from J, with 11 bases between.

This sequence joins TRBV12-5 and TRBJ1-5, with 9 bases matching TRBD1. Unmatched junction bases numbered 8, after V lost 8 bases and J lost 6 bases. Germline V gene lookup returns CDR1 LGHNT and CDR2 FRNRAP. This CDR3 region has 14 residues. The CDR3 DNA sequence: TGTGCTAGTTCCCCGGGACAGGGAGGTCAGCCCCAGCATTTT. This codes for CASSPGQGGQPQHF.

The chain has TRBV10-3 and TRBJ1-2; D gene unclear. V lost 8 bases, J lost 5 bases, and 15 bases lay in between. The CDR3 is 13 amino acids. The germline V gene encodes CDR1 ENHRY and CDR2 SYGVKD. The CDR3 reads CAIQAAVQYGYTF. In DNA form, the CDR3 reads TGTGCCATCCAAGCAGCGGTACAATATGGCTACACCTTC.

V usage is TRBV5-4 and J usage is TRBJ2-3; 9 bases are shared with TRBD1. The CDR3 covers 15 residues. CDR1 is SGHNT and CDR2 is YYREEE in the germline V gene (reference sequence). V dropped 4 bases and J dropped 3; count of bases not matched to a gene: 6. In DNA form, the CDR3 reads TGTGCCAGCAGCCAAGGACAGGGGCGTACAGATACGCAGTATTTT. This sequence encodes CASSQGQGRTDTQYF.

The gene calls are TRBV7-2 and TRBJ1-2; weak D call: TRBD1 (5 bases). This CDR3 comprises 15 residues. The germline gives CDR1 SGHTA, CDR2 FQGNSA. Trimming removed 4 bases from V and 5 bases from J, with 17 bases in between. The CDR3 coding sequence is TGTGCCAGCAGCTCCCGGGGGGGGGTTGGGTATGGCTACACCTTC. Translating it yields CASSSRGGVGYGYTF.

The count of this clone is one. The chain employs TRBV27 and TRBJ2-2; D may be TRBD1 (6 bases). Germline CDR1 MNHEY, CDR2 SMNVEV (reference sequence). V was shortened by 2 bases and J by 7 bases, with 17 bases between the two germline ends. This CDR3 is built from 16 residues. The CDR3 DNA is TGTGCCAGCAGTTTAAACTCAGGGGATCGTAGCGGGGAGCTGTTTTTT. Translating it yields CASSLNSGDRSGELFF.

The chain employs TRBV5-1 and TRBJ2-3, with D possibly being TRBD1 (6 bases). The CDR3 has 14 amino acids. Trimming removed 4 bases at V and 2 bases at J, with 11 bases between. Germline CDR1 SGHRS, CDR2 YFSETQ. The CDR3 DNA reads TGCGCCAGCAGCCCCGGGACATACACAGATACGCAGTATTTT. Protein: CASSPGTYTDTQYF.

The chain couples TRBV5-8 to TRBJ2-7; 7 bases match TRBD2. This CDR3 contains 15 residues. Germline lookup yields CDR1 SGHTS and CDR2 YDEGEE. V trimming: 3 bases; J trimming: 3 bases; junction bases outside the gene matches: 9. The DNA of the CDR3 is TGTGCCAGCAGCTGGGGACTATCCAAAGGCTACGAGCAGTACTTC. This sequence encodes CASSWGLSKGYEQYF.

Here the CDR3 reads CANPPSGKAFF. DNA of the CDR3: TGTGCCAACCCCCCCTCAGGGAAAGCTTTCTTT. This sequence joins TRBV27 and TRBJ1-1, with D possibly matching TRBD1 (5 bases). CDR1 is MNHEY and CDR2 is SMNVEV in the germline V gene (reference sequence). Trimming shortened V by 10 bases and J by 9 bases, and 15 bases separated the two germline ends. The CDR3 totals 11 residues.

The chain is built from TRBV9 and TRBJ1-1; D is uncertain. There are 15 residues in the CDR3. Germline CDR1 SGDLS, CDR2 YYNGEE. V was clipped by 4 bases and J by 4 bases, with 17 bases between them. Written as DNA, the CDR3 is TGTGCCAGCAGCTCTAGTGTCAGGAGGCGCACTGAAGCTTTCTTT. This sequence encodes CASSSSVRRRTEAFF.

The J gene is TRBJ2-3, the V gene TRBV4-2; 12 bases are a match to TRBD2. The CDR3 has 16 amino acids. V trimming: 3 bases; J trimming: 2 bases; junction bases outside the gene matches: 3. Germline V gene lookup returns CDR1 LGHNA and CDR2 YNFKEQ. The CDR3 protein is CASSHGLAGFTDTQYF. The CDR3 region has the DNA TGTGCCAGCAGCCACGGACTAGCGGGATTCACAGATACGCAGTATTTT.

The chain carries TRBV13 and TRBJ2-3; 10 bases fit TRBD1. CDR1 and CDR2 from the germline V gene are PRHDT and FYEKMQ (reference sequence). The CDR3 is made up of 15 amino acids. The V gene end was trimmed by 5 bases and the J gene end by 3 bases; junction bases not matched to a gene: 5. CDR3 sequence: CASSRDRGETDTQYF. The CDR3 bases are TGTGCCAGCAGCCGGGACAGGGGAGAAACAGATACGCAGTATTTT.

The chain has TRBV4-1 and TRBJ2-1; 7 bases are a match to TRBD2. The V segment lost 3 bases and the J segment 0 bases; nucleotides outside the gene matches: 8. The CDR3 sequence is 17 residues long. Germline CDR1 MGHRA, CDR2 YSYEKL. CDR3: CASSHERGASSYNEQFF. Here the CDR3 DNA reads TGCGCCAGCAGCCACGAGCGGGGCGCCAGCTCCTACAATGAGCAGTTCTTC.